The clone carrying this T cell receptor (beta chain) appeared a few times. Antigen: not known. TCRdb processed the 5' RACE reads anew with MiXCR; each CDR3 protein has one entry. The sample has approximately 580,000 distinct CDR3 sequences, 20% seen once; the top ten hold 9.5% to 15%. These data come from a study of T-cell memory formation after mild COVID-19. About the study: Clusters were largely donor specific.

General observations from the study: Prior to infection, memory already included some responding clones, suggesting cross-reactive memory joined.

The CDR3 covers 18 residues. From germline, CDR1 is KGHDR and CDR2 SFDVKD. Germline trimming cut 4 bases from V and 2 bases from J; bases unmatched to any gene: 9. The material sequenced was PBMCs or a T cell subset sorted from them (not recorded which). This sequence originates from an adult woman who had mild COVID-19 (a few samples of this study predate the infection). Cell type and time point are not known. The chain employs TRBV24-1 and TRBJ2-1, with 11 bases fitting TRBD2. The DNA of the CDR3 is TGTGCCACCAGTGACAAAGGACTAGCGGGCCTTCCCTACAATGAGCAGTTCTTC. Translation gives CATSDKGLAGLPYNEQFF.